What follows are 6 T cell receptor beta chains derived from one specimen sequenced in a study of molecular identifiers for immune sequencing clone quantification. Each CDR3 protein gets one entry after TCRdb re-called the PCR reads with MiXCR. The top ten hold roughly 0.85% of the sample, which has about 640,000 distinct CDR3 sequences, 20% seen once. The specimen was naive CD8+ T cells from blood, with Jurkat cell RNA spiked in. Stated subset: FACS-sorted CD8+CD4-CCR7+CD45RA+ naive T cells. These receptors were obtained from a human donor in good health. Some libraries in this study had Jurkat cell RNA spiked in.

This clonotype was seen repeatedly, ten times or more. This CDR3 is CASSQRHGTPSYEQYF. For the CDR3, the DNA is TGCGCCAGCAGCCAAAGGCACGGGACACCCTCCTACGAGCAGTACTTC. The V call is TRBV4-3, the J call TRBJ2-7; D is possibly TRBD1 (6 bases). Trimming took off 2 bases at V and 0 bases at J, with 14 bases between the two ends. Germline V gene data show CDR1 as LGHNA and CDR2 as YSLEER. The CDR3 has 16 amino acids.

V is TRBV10-3 and J is TRBJ1-5; maybe TRBD1 (6 bases). Trimming left V 3 bases short and J 2 bases short, with 8 bases between. Germline assignment: CDR1 ENHRY and CDR2 SYGVKD. There are 14 residues in the CDR3. This chain's CDR3 is CAISDPGGNQPQHF. In DNA, the CDR3 is TGTGCCATCAGTGATCCAGGGGGCAATCAGCCCCAGCATTTT.

The rearrangement uses TRBV3-1 and TRBJ2-5; 7 bases are a match to TRBD2. The germline gives CDR1 LGHDT, CDR2 YNNKEL (reference sequence). The CDR3 totals 17 residues. V lost 0 bases, J lost 4 bases, and 11 bases stayed unmatched. In DNA, the CDR3 is TGTGCCAGCAGCCAAGATTCCGGCCCCGGGGGGTTAGAGACCCAGTACTTC. Its protein is CASSQDSGPGGLETQYF.

This clonotype was counted ten times or more. The CDR3 is CSAWARDHYGYTF. The CDR3 DNA sequence: TGCAGCGCCTGGGCCCGAGATCACTATGGCTACACCTTC. The gene calls are TRBV29-1 and TRBJ1-2; no clear D gene. Trimming removed 7 bases from V and 3 bases from J, with 15 bases in between. CDR1 and CDR2 (germline): SQVTM, ANQGSEA. This CDR3 region has 13 residues.

The sample holds many counts of this clonotype. This sequence joins TRBV6-2 or TRBV6-3 and TRBJ2-1, with 7 nucleotides matching TRBD2. Per germline, CDR1 MNHEY and CDR2 SVGEGT. V dropped 6 bases and J dropped 10; count of bases not matched to a gene: 9. The CDR3 runs 13 residues. CDR3 DNA sequence: TGTGCCAGCAGAGCAGCGGGACCGAACGAGCAGTTCTTC. Translation gives CASRAAGPNEQFF.

This chain links TRBV7-9 with TRBJ2-7; D may be TRBD1 (6 bases). The CDR3 is 12 residues long. Germline-derived CDR1 and CDR2 are SEHNR and FQNEAQ (reference sequence). The V and J ends lost 8 bases and 1 base respectively, with 9 bases between them. The CDR3 spells CASGDISYEQYF. The CDR3, as DNA: TGTGCCAGCGGGGACATATCCTACGAGCAGTACTTC. The entire variable domain, with the rest obtained from reference TRBV7-9 and TRBJ2-7, is as follows: DTGVSQNPRHKITKRGQNVTFRCDPISEHNRLYWYRQTLGQGPEFLTYFQNEAQLEKSRLLSDRFSAERPKGSFSTLEIQRTEQGDSAMYLCASGDISYEQYFGPGTRLTVT.